This is a list of T cell receptor beta chains from one sample in a study of technical replicates of blood from a few donors. Data came from immunoSEQ multiplex PCR; TCRdb stores just in-frame clones and leaves some out. The table includes 90,000 to 100,000 clones, roughly 95% detected once. Material for sequencing was T cells isolated from PBMCs. All receptors derive from a human donor in good health. Each CDR3 is given without its conserved first and last residue. Each record gives: V gene, CDR3 protein.

v_gene: TRBV7-2; CDR3aa: ASSLFSGSYNEQF
v_gene: TRBV14; CDR3aa: ASSHTTGAEAF
v_gene: TRBV5-1; CDR3aa: ASSLATLKKTYNEQF
v_gene: TRBV11-2; CDR3aa: ASSQSGRVGEQF
v_gene: TRBV6-5; CDR3aa: ASSYRPAGGLETQY
v_gene: TRBV28; CDR3aa: ASSLPFVGNQPQH
v_gene: TRBV4-1; CDR3aa: ASSQLNRSGNTIY
v_gene: TRBV27; CDR3aa: ASSSMGHYEQY
v_gene: TRBV27; CDR3aa: ASADGQGADTQY
v_gene: TRBV10-2; CDR3aa: ASNPGQRKNIQY
v_gene: TRBV6-5; CDR3aa: ASSYRGGSHEQY
v_gene: TRBV6-6; CDR3aa: ASSYSIGGSTDTQY
v_gene: TRBV7-9; CDR3aa: ASSVSGGELF
v_gene: TRBV4-1; CDR3aa: ASSHTTELNYGYT
v_gene: TRBV6-6; CDR3aa: ASSYSGSRRNTEAF
v_gene: TRBV11-2; CDR3aa: ASSLVGGNQPQH
v_gene: TRBV5-1; CDR3aa: ASSQSASGETQY
v_gene: TRBV9; CDR3aa: ASSVGPRNPYNEQF
v_gene: TRBV6-5; CDR3aa: ASSQTGGGNGELF
v_gene: TRBV9; CDR3aa: ASSPGTGNEKLF
v_gene: TRBV28; CDR3aa: ASSSSGKGYT
v_gene: TRBV6-6; CDR3aa: ASTPTGTSGVNEQF
v_gene: TRBV5-1; CDR3aa: ASRMTGGSTDTQY
v_gene: TRBV19; CDR3aa: ASSIGRANTGELF
v_gene: TRBV7-9; CDR3aa: ASSLTGVETQY
v_gene: TRBV5-1; CDR3aa: ASSSGQPNSPLH
v_gene: TRBV18; CDR3aa: ASSPSAGDLLEQY
v_gene: TRBV10-1; CDR3aa: ASSVGTGGFNEQF
v_gene: TRBV19; CDR3aa: ASSPISGNTIY
v_gene: TRBV11-2; CDR3aa: ASSLRAADYTDTQY
v_gene: TRBV2; CDR3aa: ASSLMTGGSEAF
v_gene: TRBV23-1; CDR3aa: ASSQSPRVAGLYNEQF
v_gene: TRBV6-1; CDR3aa: ASSESTGAQETQY
v_gene: TRBV5-1; CDR3aa: ASSLSGTLSGANVLT
v_gene: TRBV6-5; CDR3aa: ASSPSSGSNEQF
v_gene: TRBV19; CDR3aa: ASSFGLSNEQF
v_gene: TRBV4-1; CDR3aa: ASSPRLAGVETQY
v_gene: TRBV6-6; CDR3aa: ASSYSRGQETQY
v_gene: TRBV10-1; CDR3aa: ASRTSTGDEQF
v_gene: TRBV10-3; CDR3aa: AISDRDLGPGPEAF
v_gene: TRBV5-1; CDR3aa: ASRFPTMGGISTTF
v_gene: TRBV4-1; CDR3aa: ASSQEQGGSPLH
v_gene: TRBV18; CDR3aa: ASSQRTGWNGELF
v_gene: TRBV5-5; CDR3aa: ASSLEGTGGEKLF
v_gene: TRBV15; CDR3aa: ATSRHRGSRGGELF
v_gene: TRBV6-4; CDR3aa: ASSDKRGGRFYGYT
v_gene: TRBV4-1; CDR3aa: ASSQGTSGRSEQY
v_gene: TRBV5-6; CDR3aa: ASSLLPGQGYGYT
v_gene: TRBV6-6; CDR3aa: ASRIRVGNQPQH
v_gene: TRBV5-6; CDR3aa: ASSLGDRGLYNEQF
v_gene: TRBV6-1; CDR3aa: ASSRTVNTEAF
v_gene: TRBV6-5; CDR3aa: ASSYSGGSEKLF
v_gene: TRBV19; CDR3aa: ASSIALAGSYNEQF
v_gene: TRBV10-3; CDR3aa: AISESGFTSRNEQF
v_gene: TRBV2; CDR3aa: ASRPGGM
v_gene: TRBV11-2; CDR3aa: ASSFSQGAGYEQY
v_gene: TRBV28; CDR3aa: ASKQGGSKNIQY